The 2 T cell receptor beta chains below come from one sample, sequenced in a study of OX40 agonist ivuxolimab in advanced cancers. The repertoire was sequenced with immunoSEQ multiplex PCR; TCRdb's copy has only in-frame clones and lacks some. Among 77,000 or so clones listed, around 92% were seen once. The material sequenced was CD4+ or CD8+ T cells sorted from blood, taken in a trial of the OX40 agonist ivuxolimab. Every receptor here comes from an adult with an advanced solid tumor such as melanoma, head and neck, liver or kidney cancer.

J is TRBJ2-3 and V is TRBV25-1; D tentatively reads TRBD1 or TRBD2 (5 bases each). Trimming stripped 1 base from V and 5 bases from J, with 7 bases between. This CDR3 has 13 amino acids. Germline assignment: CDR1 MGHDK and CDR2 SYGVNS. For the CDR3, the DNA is TGTGCCAGCAGTGAATGGGGGTTAGATACGCAGTATTTT. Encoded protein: CASSEWGLDTQYF. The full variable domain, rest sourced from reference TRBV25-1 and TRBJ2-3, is EADIYQTPRYLVIGTGKKITLECSQTMGHDKMYWYQQDPGMELHLIHYSYGVNSTEKGDLSSESTVSRIRTEHFPLTLESARPSHTSQYLCASSEWGLDTQYFGPGTRLTVL.

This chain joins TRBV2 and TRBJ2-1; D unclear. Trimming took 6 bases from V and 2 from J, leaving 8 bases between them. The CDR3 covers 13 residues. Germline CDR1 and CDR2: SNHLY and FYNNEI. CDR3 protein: CASRAHPYNEQFF. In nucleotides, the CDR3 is TGTGCCAGCAGGGCCCACCCCTACAATGAGCAGTTCTTC.